This TCR beta chain came from a study of T cell responses to AZD1222 COVID-19 vaccine. CDR1 and CDR2 (germline): LGHNA, YNFKEQ. V lost 4 bases to trimming and J lost 8 bases, with 12 bases between them. The CDR3 loop spans 13 amino acids. TCRdb's table, derived via immunoSEQ multiplex PCR, lists solely in-frame clones and lacks some. The table records about 120,000 clones, approximately 86% of them present only once. The chain uses TRBV4-2 and TRBJ2-1; D uncertain. The sequence came from an adult who received the AZD1222 COVID-19 vaccine. The input for sequencing was peripheral blood, taken 28 days after the second AZD1222 dose. CDR3 sequence (DNA): TGTGCCAGCAGCCCCCCAGGCTGGTATGAGCAGTTCTTC. It is translated as CASSPPGWYEQFF.